This record concerns one T cell receptor beta chain sequence. The antigen remains undetermined. Additional DNA sequences in this sample encode the identical CDR3. The V gene end was trimmed by 6 bases and the J gene end by 2 bases; junction bases not matched to a gene: 7. The CDR3 runs 14 residues. Germline CDR1 is KGHSH and CDR2 is LQKENI. Genomic DNA of each subset was evenly split across several immunoSEQ plates. Some clones are missing from TCRdb's copy, which holds only in-frame ones; the method was immunoSEQ multiplex PCR. The sample lists 1,500,000 or so clones, approximately 98.5% occurring once. This sample is drawn from a study of shared clonotypes between healthy human individuals. Study information: The study used three CD4 naive, three CD4 memory, two CD8 naive and one CD8 memory plate per donor.

Study results and caveats: Naive subsets generally had larger estimated richness than memory subsets. The sole specimen, blood, was sampled, and tissue repertoires likely differ.

Specimen: naive CD4+ T cells sorted from blood. This sample's subset: CD45RA+ positively selected. This TCR was recovered from a man between 25 and 39 years old in good health. The V and J genes are TRBV18 and TRBJ2-7, with TRBD1 identical over 7 bases. CDR3 sequence (DNA): TGTGCCAGCTCCCCCGGGACAGAGACCTACGAGCAGTACTTC. Its protein is CASSPGTETYEQYF.